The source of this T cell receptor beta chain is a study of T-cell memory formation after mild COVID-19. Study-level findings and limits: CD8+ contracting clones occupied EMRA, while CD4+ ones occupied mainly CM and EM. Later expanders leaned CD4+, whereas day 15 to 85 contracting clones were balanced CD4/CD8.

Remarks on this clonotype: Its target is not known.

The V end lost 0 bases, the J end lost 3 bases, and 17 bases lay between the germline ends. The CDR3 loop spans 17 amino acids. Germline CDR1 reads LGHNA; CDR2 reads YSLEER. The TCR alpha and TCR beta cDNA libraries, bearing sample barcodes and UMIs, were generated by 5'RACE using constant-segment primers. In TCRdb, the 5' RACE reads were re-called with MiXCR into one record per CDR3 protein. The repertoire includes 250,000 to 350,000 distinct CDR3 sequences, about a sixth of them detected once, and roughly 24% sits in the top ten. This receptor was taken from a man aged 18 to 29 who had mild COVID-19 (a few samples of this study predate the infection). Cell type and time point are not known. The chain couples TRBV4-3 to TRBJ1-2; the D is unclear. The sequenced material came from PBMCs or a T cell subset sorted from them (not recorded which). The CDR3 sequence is CASSQDTMDRVYYGYTF. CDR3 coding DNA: TGCGCCAGCAGCCAAGATACAATGGATCGGGTATACTATGGCTACACCTTC.